The subject of this entry is one T cell receptor (beta chain). This clone's antigen is unknown. Sequencing was performed on an Illumina HiSeq 2000. The TCR beta cDNA libraries were made using 5'RACE template switching, a step that added both a universal primer site and unique molecular identifiers. cDNA synthesis was primed from the TCR beta constant segment and was followed by two successive PCR amplification steps. Per the authors' processing: Reads were demultiplexed and grouped by UMI with MIGEC, and clonotypes were assembled and quantified with MiTCR. To exclude erroneous sequences, any TCR cDNA sequence not supported by at least two reads was discarded. The tcR package was used for downstream repertoire analysis, with clonotypes matched between fractions based on CDR3 nucleotide sequence plus V segment. VDJmatch was used to annotate antigen specificity against VDJdb, with one amino acid substitution in CDR3 allowed. TCRdb reprocessed the reads and assigns one entry to each CDR3 protein sequence, leaving out DNA. TCRdb, rather than the study authors, made the V and J calls. The sample's records list around 550,000 distinct CDR3 sequences. The leading ten clones occupy around 3.3% of the sample.

The source of the sample is a study of T cells expressing NK-cell markers (dated by TCRdb to about 2020). For context, the study as a whole: TCR beta-chain repertoires were profiled in sorted CD3+CD56+NKG2C+, CD3+CD56+NKG2C- and CD3+CD56-NKG2C+ T-cell subsets from several donors. Among the eight sequenced donors, seven were HCMV-seropositive and one was HCMV-seronegative. Libraries were sequenced as 2 x 150 bp reads on Illumina HiSeq 2000/2500, MiSeq or NextSeq. Randomly selected healthy volunteers, three men and five women, were used as the eight sequenced donors.

A commercial ELISA kit detecting HCMV-specific IgG in serum was used to determine HCMV serostatus. Peripheral blood mononuclear cells were isolated from blood by Ficoll density gradient centrifugation. From the cysteine up to the phenylalanine, the CDR3 has a length of 16 residues. DNA for this receptor is not on file. CDR1 and CDR2 were assigned from the germline V gene as MNHNS and SASEGT. The investigation overall reported the following: Whether the expanded NKG2C-expressing T cell clones were specific for HCMV antigens remained unclear. For about 6 donors, the dominant CD3+CD56+NKG2C+ clonotypes were among the top 10 CD8+ clonotypes and accounted for about 1.0-7.5% of CD8+ T cells. Those dominant clonotypes were again the most abundant among CD3+CD56-NKG2C+ cells in a few donors, at roughly 28.3-60.1%.

The sequence was collected from a man between 18 and 29 years old in good health. Donor details come from another sample of the same person, matched by shared clones. The material sequenced was blood T cells: a sorted CD56 or NKG2C T cell subset, CD4+ or CD8+ T cells, or bulk PBMC T cells (not recorded which). The chain employs TRBV6-1 and TRBJ1-1; TCRdb indicates TRBD1, and absent DNA this call remains unverified. The CDR3 in this case is CASSKEGGNLDTEAFF.